The sequence of this T cell receptor (beta chain) was determined in a study of cytomegalovirus exposure and HLA in healthy donors. Study-level results: Presence/absence analyses assumed roughly uniform sequencing depth across donors. HLA restriction was apparent for most CMV-associated TCR beta chains in a later analysis.

Samples came from healthy bone marrow donors. This CDR3 region has 15 residues. Germline lookup yields CDR1 MNHNS and CDR2 SASEGT. The ends lost 5 bases at V and 8 bases at J; junction bases unmatched: 11. On this clone itself: Its antigen remains unidentified.

The PCR used 60 Vbeta and 13 Jbeta primers. Here immunoSEQ multiplex PCR was the method, and the copy in TCRdb shows in-frame clones only, minus some. This table has over 150,000 clones, 75% to 85% appearing once. The chain links TRBV6-1 to TRBJ1-4, with TRBD1 identical over 7 bases. This receptor was taken from a woman in her twenties or thirties in good health and CMV-seronegative. Sequenced: PBMCs. CDR3: CASSRDRVRMEKLFF. The CDR3 DNA is TGTGCCAGCAGTCGTGACAGGGTGCGGATGGAAAAACTGTTTTTT.